These 13 T cell receptor beta chains were all obtained from the same sample, sequenced in a study of T cell repertoires in cytomegalovirus infection. These TCRs' antigens remain unknown. MiXCR was run by TCRdb on the reads, yielding one entry per CDR3 protein. The sample lists approximately 500,000 distinct CDR3 sequences, roughly a third occurring once. Sequences were derived from cultured PBMCs, sampled from culture after CMV antigen stimulation. These receptors all stem from a human donor in good health (CMV status not recorded). Some clones in this sample may be carry-over from other donors' samples.

The chain has TRBV14 and TRBJ1-2, with a weak D call TRBD1 (6 bases). With 4 bases removed from V and 4 bases from J, the gap between germline ends came to 10 bases. The CDR3 has 13 residues. Germline V lookup: CDR1 SGHDN, CDR2 FVKESK. CDR3 amino acids: CASSRAGAYGYTF. DNA of the CDR3: TGTGCCAGCAGCCGAGCAGGGGCCTATGGCTACACCTTC.

This sequence joins TRBV11-1 and TRBJ2-1, with 11 bases lining up with TRBD1. Germline lookup yields CDR1 SGHAT and CDR2 FQDESV (reference sequence). The junction had 4 bases not matched to a gene; V was cut back by 1 base and J by 8 bases. The CDR3 length is 15 residues. CDR3 loop: CASSLVGTGGYEQFF. For the CDR3, the DNA is TGTGCCAGCAGCTTAGTCGGGACAGGGGGGTATGAGCAGTTCTTC.

This clonotype was counted only a few times. V usage is TRBV24-1 and J usage is TRBJ2-1; D tentatively reads TRBD1 or TRBD2 (5 bases each). In germline, CDR1 is KGHDR, CDR2 SFDVKD. The CDR3 is made up of 14 amino acids. V lost 4 bases and J 7 bases, leaving 13 bases between the germline ends. DNA for the CDR3: TGTGCCACCAGTGAGCCCGGGACCTGGAATGAGCAGTTCTTC. Encoded protein: CATSEPGTWNEQFF.

This clonotype was picked up many times. The rearrangement links TRBV4-1 to TRBJ1-1; a possible D gene is TRBD1 (5 bases). Per germline, CDR1 MGHRA and CDR2 YSYEKL. CDR3 length: 13 amino acids. The V end lost 0 bases, the J end lost 7 bases, and 9 bases lay between the germline ends. In DNA, the CDR3 is TGCGCCAGCAGCCAAGAAGGGGCACTTGAAGCTTTCTTT. This gives the protein CASSQEGALEAFF.

Ten or more counts support this clonotype. The chain joins TRBV7-2 to TRBJ2-1; no firm D call. The V end lost 6 bases, the J end lost 4 bases, and 13 bases lay between the germline ends. This CDR3 has 14 residues. CDR1 and CDR2 (germline): SGHTA, FQGNSA. The CDR3 bases are TGTGCCAGCAGTATGGGGAACGTTTACAATGAGCAGTTCTTC. This sequence encodes CASSMGNVYNEQFF.

This sequence joins TRBV11-1 and TRBJ2-3, with 9 nucleotides matching TRBD2. In germline, CDR1 is SGHAT, CDR2 FQDESV (reference sequence). The junction had 6 bases not matched to a gene; V was cut back by 4 bases and J by 4 bases. This CDR3 is 15 amino acids long. The CDR3, as DNA: TGTGCCAGCAGCTCAGGCGGGAGGGTAGCAGATACGCAGTATTTT. It codes for CASSSGGRVADTQYF.

The rearrangement joins TRBV2 to TRBJ1-5, with D hard to call. Trimming took 3 bases from V and 7 from J, leaving 10 bases between them. Per the germline V gene, CDR1 is SNHLY and CDR2 is FYNNEI. The CDR3 is made up of 13 amino acids. In nucleotides, the CDR3 is TGTGCCAGCAGTGAGGCAGCCGTACAGCCCCAGCATTTT. This codes for CASSEAAVQPQHF.

About this clonotype: This may be a read error: a much more frequent sequence differs by one nucleotide. The chain combines TRBV28 with TRBJ1-1; D is uncertain. Germline V gene lookup returns CDR1 MDHEN and CDR2 SYDVKM. The germline V and J ends were trimmed by 6 bases and 0 bases, with 5 bases remaining between them. The length of the CDR3 is 12 residues. The CDR3: CASRIMNTEAFF. CDR3 nucleotides: TGTGCCAGCAGGATAATGAACACTGAAGCTTTCTTT.

V and J are TRBV12-3 or TRBV12-4 and TRBJ2-3; D not certain. The V end was cut by 6 bases, the J end by 4 bases, with 8 bases between. The CDR3 runs 12 residues. The CDR3 loop reads CASSPIADTQYF. The DNA for the CDR3 is TGTGCCAGCAGCCCAATAGCAGATACGCAGTATTTT.

The V gene is TRBV6-2 or TRBV6-3, the J gene TRBJ2-1, with D maybe TRBD2 (6 bases). V lost 2 bases to trimming and J lost 8 bases, with 19 bases between them. The CDR3 consists of 16 residues. In germline, CDR1 is MNHEY, CDR2 SVGEGT. Here the CDR3 DNA reads TGTGCCAGCAGTTACCCGATGTTGACTAGTAATTATGAGCAGTTCTTC. Encoded protein: CASSYPMLTSNYEQFF.

This clonotype was recorded a few times. The V and J genes are TRBV6-2 or TRBV6-3 and TRBJ2-7; tentatively, D is TRBD1 or TRBD2 (5 bases each). CDR3 length equals 16 residues. Germline lookup yields CDR1 MNHEY and CDR2 SVGEGT. V was trimmed by 6 bases and J by 7 bases, leaving 25 bases between them. The CDR3 coding sequence is TGTGCCAGCAGACGCCCTTCCGGGACCAACGCTTTGGAGCAGTACTTC. It specifies CASRRPSGTNALEQYF.

Ten or more counts support this clonotype. This chain joins TRBV7-2 and TRBJ2-7; perhaps TRBD1 as D (6 bases). The V and J ends lost 4 bases and 1 base respectively, with 14 bases between them. Germline CDR1 is SGHTA and CDR2 is FQGNSA. CDR3 length equals 15 residues. The chain's CDR3 is CASSSRQASSYEQYF. CDR3 DNA sequence: TGTGCCAGCAGCTCAAGACAGGCTTCATCCTACGAGCAGTACTTC.

The chain links TRBV7-2 to TRBJ2-7; perhaps D is TRBD1 or TRBD2 (5 bases each). Germline V gene data show CDR1 as SGHTA and CDR2 as FQGNSA. This CDR3 has 12 residues. Trimming cost V 6 bases and J 5 bases, with 11 bases left between them. CDR3 in DNA: TGTGCCAGCAGGTCGGGACCAAACGAGCAGTACTTC. It encodes CASRSGPNEQYF.